The entry below describes one TCR beta chain. The data were taken from a study of blood T cell repertoires in COVID-19. The wider study: COVID-19 samples collected from the United States, Italy and Spain covered acute and convalescent phases. T cells, B-cell-depleted T cells, or PBMCs supplied cDNA or gDNA.

The germline V and J ends were trimmed by 8 bases and 4 bases, with 10 bases remaining between them. The CDR3 covers 12 residues. Germline V gene sequence: CDR1 MNHEY, CDR2 SVGAGI. In the authors' methods: Estimation of nucleated cell counts was performed using reference gene primer amplification. This table comes from immunoSEQ multiplex PCR, and its TCRdb copy is limited to in-frame clones, with some not included. V, J and clone size were drawn from that table, and D and trimming were deduced from the DNA. The table shows some 80,000 clones, with around 79% occurring only once. The chain combines TRBV6-5 with TRBJ2-3; TRBD2 might be the D (6 bases). Material: peripheral blood. This clonotype was sampled from a woman older than 75 with active or convalescent COVID-19. CDR3 in DNA: TGTGCCAGCCGGGACTCTGCAGATACGCAGTATTTT. It encodes CASRDSADTQYF.